This TCR beta chain emerged from a study of cytomegalovirus exposure and HLA in healthy donors. Study findings and constraints: Accurate prediction of most subjects' HLA-A and HLA-B alleles from TCR beta sequences was reported.

This clone was seen a few times. What it binds is not known. Researchers ran the PCR with 60 Vbeta and 13 Jbeta primers. Assay: immunoSEQ multiplex PCR; the TCRdb copy retains only in-frame clones and omits some. The sample lists 95,000 to 150,000 clones; 15% were seen once. Germline-derived CDR1 and CDR2 are SQVTM and ANQGSEA. With 8 bases removed from V and 4 bases from J, the gap between germline ends came to 14 bases. This CDR3 has 12 amino acids. The sequenced material came from PBMCs. The chain employs TRBV29-1 and TRBJ1-2; D gene ambiguous. The source is a woman between 18 and 29 years old in good health and CMV-seronegative. CDR3 sequence: CSSRTFGYGYTF. Written as DNA, the CDR3 is TGCAGCAGTCGTACGTTCGGCTATGGCTACACCTTC.